This T cell receptor beta chain was identified in a study of T-cell memory formation after mild COVID-19. Concerning this clonotype: Its antigen is currently unknown.

The CDR3 is 17 amino acids. V lost 4 bases and J lost 4, with 17 bases in between. CDR1 is MNHEY and CDR2 is SMNVEV in the germline V gene (reference sequence). TCR alpha and TCR beta cDNA libraries with sample barcodes and UMIs came from 5'RACE using constant-segment primers. MiXCR, run by TCRdb on the 5' RACE reads, gives a single entry per CDR3 protein. The sample has some 450,000 distinct CDR3 sequences; 20% are singletons. Study outcomes and limitations: Second-wave clones peaking on day 37 lacked confirmed SARS-CoV-2 specificity. CD4+ contracting clones were mainly CM and EM; CD8+ ones, EMRA.

The sample was PBMCs or a T cell subset sorted from them (not recorded which). The receptor comes from an adult woman who had mild COVID-19 (a few samples of this study predate the infection). Cell type and time point are not known. The V and J genes are TRBV27 and TRBJ1-6; D perhaps matches TRBD1 (5 bases). The CDR3 here is CASSSHGGIRYNSPLHF. For the CDR3, the DNA is TGTGCCAGCAGTTCCCATGGGGGAATCCGTTATAATTCACCCCTCCACTTT.